The rows below give T cell receptor beta chains drawn from one sample of a study of tumor-infiltrating lymphocytes in primary liver carcinoma. MiXCR, applied by TCRdb to the multiplex PCR reads, yields one record per CDR3 protein. The data hold approximately 300,000 distinct CDR3 sequences, with roughly two thirds observed a single time. The specimen was peripheral blood. These receptors originate from a man aged 40-49 years with primary liver carcinoma and hepatitis B virus infection. Both conserved end residues are trimmed from each CDR3. Fields, in order: CDR3 protein, V gene.

cdr3_aa: ASINGGGDNQPQH; v_call: TRBV6-2/TRBV6-3
cdr3_aa: TSSLGGAGPYQPQH; v_call: TRBV11-2
cdr3_aa: ASSYSPTPNQERYNEQF; v_call: TRBV6-5
cdr3_aa: ASSTHGDKTYEQY; v_call: TRBV6-2/TRBV6-3
cdr3_aa: VSSLKATYEQY; v_call: TRBV5-6
cdr3_aa: ASSQGAGQGTNVLT; v_call: TRBV4-3
cdr3_aa: ASSLEREKLF; v_call: TRBV5-1
cdr3_aa: ASGNGGVSYNEQF; v_call: TRBV5-1
cdr3_aa: SVIGNTEAF; v_call: TRBV29-1
cdr3_aa: NAPGQGALRNTETF; v_call: TRBV29-1
cdr3_aa: AWSPGTGSNQPQH; v_call: TRBV30
cdr3_aa: ASTRSGIPTPRDMQY; v_call: TRBV6-5
cdr3_aa: ASSPVTEELF; v_call: TRBV4-1
cdr3_aa: ARSLARDYEQY; v_call: TRBV5-1
cdr3_aa: ASSLDSGLGGQPQH; v_call: TRBV7-8
cdr3_aa: ASSLDRGNIDEQF; v_call: TRBV7-9
cdr3_aa: GSSSLVYRSYNEQF; v_call: TRBV11-1